A selection of T cell receptor beta chains follows, all from one sample in a study of T cells after yellow fever vaccination. TCRdb processed the 5' RACE reads anew with MiXCR; each CDR3 protein has one entry. The repertoire consists of 300,000 to 350,000 distinct CDR3 sequences, with around 4.1% occurring once and the leading ten covering 24%. Sequencing was performed on PBMCs, taken 5 days after the yellow fever booster vaccination. All receptors derive from a man aged 18 to 35 who received the YFV17D yellow fever vaccine. CDR3s include the opening cysteine and the closing phenylalanine or tryptophan. A D gene is named only where the DNA matches it firmly. For some rows the clone size is stated as once, few or many, or as a class when expanded; others skip it.

d_call	j_call	clone_size	v_call	cdr3_aa	cdr3_nt
NA	TRBJ1-1	NA	TRBV7-9	CASSRSVVEAFF	TGTGCCAGCAGCCGCAGTGTAGTTGAAGCTTTCTTT
NA	TRBJ1-4	many	TRBV7-9	CASSRGVEKLFF	TGTGCCAGCAGCAGAGGGGTGGAAAAACTGTTTTTT
NA	TRBJ2-2	many	TRBV7-9	CASSLGGAYSSTGELFF	TGTGCCAGCAGCTTAGGTGGGGCGTATTCGAGCACCGGGGAGCTGTTTTTT
NA	TRBJ1-1	few	TRBV2	CASNPQRVSEAFF	TGTGCCAGCAATCCACAACGAGTCTCTGAAGCTTTCTTT
NA	TRBJ2-3	NA	TRBV5-4	CASSFYLVGSTDTQYF	TGTGCCAGCAGCTTCTACCTCGTAGGTAGCACAGATACGCAGTATTTT
TRBD1	TRBJ1-2	few	TRBV5-1	CASSFLSTGGYGYTF	TGCGCCAGCAGCTTTCTCTCAACAGGGGGCTATGGCTACACCTTC
NA	TRBJ2-3	many	TRBV5-6	CASSLGTAGTDTQYF	TGTGCCAGCAGCCTCGGGACCGCAGGCACAGATACGCAGTATTTT
TRBD2	TRBJ2-1	NA	TRBV20-1	CSARDLGGSNNEQFF	TGCAGTGCTAGAGATCTGGGGGGGAGCAACAATGAGCAGTTCTTC
NA	TRBJ2-1	few	TRBV7-6	CASSLVHAIDNEQFF	TGTGCCAGCAGCTTAGTCCACGCTATCGACAATGAGCAGTTCTTC
TRBD2	TRBJ2-5	many	TRBV20-1	CSASGGAGETQYF	TGCAGTGCTAGCGGGGGGGCTGGGGAGACCCAGTACTTC
TRBD2	TRBJ2-3	many	TRBV6-4	CASSDSASGGADTQYF	TGTGCCAGCAGTGACTCGGCTAGCGGGGGAGCAGATACGCAGTATTTT
TRBD2	TRBJ2-2	few	TRBV9	CASSLSGGRNTGELFF	TGTGCCAGCAGCTTGAGCGGGGGGCGGAACACCGGGGAGCTGTTTTTT
TRBD1	TRBJ1-4	many	TRBV24-1	CATSLGGQGLEKLFF	TGTGCCACCAGCCTGGGGGGACAGGGTCTTGAAAAACTGTTTTTT
TRBD1	TRBJ1-6	many	TRBV12-3/TRBV12-4	CASRDAGQPNSPLHF	TGTGCCAGCAGGGACGCGGGACAGCCAAATTCACCCCTCCACTTT
TRBD2	TRBJ2-1	NA	TRBV5-1	CASSSALAGGGNEQFF	TGCGCCAGCAGCTCGGCACTAGCGGGGGGGGGCAATGAGCAGTTCTTC
TRBD1	TRBJ1-1	NA	TRBV6-1	CATSIQGARTEAFF	TGTGCCACCTCTATACAGGGGGCGAGAACTGAAGCTTTCTTT
TRBD1	TRBJ1-1	few	TRBV20-1	CSARGYRGNTEAFF	TGCAGTGCTAGAGGGTACAGGGGGAACACTGAAGCTTTCTTT
NA	TRBJ1-3	few	TRBV10-3	CAISATDSRNTIYF	TGTGCCATCAGTGCGACAGATTCCAGAAACACCATATATTTT
TRBD1	TRBJ1-1	few	TRBV20-1	CSGSGGADTEAFF	TGCAGTGGGTCAGGGGGCGCGGACACTGAAGCTTTCTTT
NA	TRBJ1-5	few	TRBV7-2	CASSSPDQPQHF	TGTGCCAGCAGCTCCCCTGATCAGCCCCAGCATTTT
NA	TRBJ2-1	many	TRBV7-6	CASSLVWYNEQFF	TGTGCCAGCAGCTTAGTCTGGTACAATGAGCAGTTCTTC
TRBD2	TRBJ2-5	few	TRBV7-9	CASSPRLAGGLAETQYF	TGTGCCAGCAGCCCCCGACTAGCGGGGGGGCTAGCAGAGACCCAGTACTTC
TRBD1	TRBJ1-6	many	TRBV9	CASSVAETGDSPLHF	TGTGCCAGCAGCGTAGCTGAGACAGGGGATTCACCCCTCCACTTT
TRBD2	TRBJ2-1	NA	TRBV24-1	CATAKGGGVDEQFF	TGTGCCACCGCTAAGGGCGGGGGGGTAGATGAGCAGTTCTTC
NA	TRBJ1-2	few	TRBV10-3	CAISEGKGTNYGYTF	TGTGCCATCAGTGAGGGAAAAGGGACTAACTATGGCTACACCTTC
NA	TRBJ2-2	many	TRBV30	CAWRPASPNTGELFF	TGTGCCTGGAGGCCGGCTTCTCCGAACACCGGGGAGCTGTTTTTT
TRBD2	TRBJ2-3	few	TRBV10-3	CATQAGGPTDTQYF	TGTGCCACTCAAGCGGGGGGGCCAACAGATACGCAGTATTTT
NA	TRBJ1-1	NA	TRBV4-1	CASSQVMGLKSRDTEAFF	TGCGCCAGCAGCCAAGTAATGGGGCTCAAGAGTAGGGACACTGAAGCTTTCTTT
NA	TRBJ1-2	many	TRBV7-2	CASRTPTDGGGYTF	TGTGCCAGCAGAACCCCGACCGATGGAGGCGGGTACACCTTC
NA	TRBJ1-1	many	TRBV6-1	CASSVTIDTEAFF	TGTGCCAGCAGTGTAACTATCGACACTGAAGCTTTCTTT
TRBD1	TRBJ2-5	NA	TRBV7-9	CASSGILGQQQETQYF	TGTGCCAGCAGCGGAATCTTGGGACAGCAACAAGAGACCCAGTACTTC
NA	TRBJ1-4	NA	TRBV4-2	CASSQAQLFDEKLFF	TGTGCCAGCAGCCAAGCGCAGCTTTTTGATGAAAAACTGTTTTTT
NA	TRBJ1-4	NA	TRBV18	CASSVSTNEKLFF	TGTGCCAGCTCAGTTTCAACTAATGAAAAACTGTTTTTT
NA	TRBJ1-2	few	TRBV5-1	CASSEGIDYGYTF	TGCGCCAGCAGTGAGGGGATCGACTATGGCTACACCTTC
TRBD1	TRBJ1-1	NA	TRBV29-1	CSVDVRKGANEAFF	TGCAGCGTTGACGTTCGGAAGGGGGCAAACGAAGCTTTCTTT
TRBD2	TRBJ2-3	few	TRBV20-1	CSATLAGGTDTQYF	TGCAGTGCCACCCTAGCGGGGGGCACAGATACGCAGTATTTT
NA	TRBJ2-3	NA	TRBV20-1	CSATGGAGTDTQYF	TGCAGTGCCACTGGGGGGGCTGGGACAGATACGCAGTATTTT
NA	TRBJ2-6	few	TRBV5-1	CASSSDRRSGANVLTF	TGCGCCAGCAGCTCGGACCGACGCTCTGGGGCCAACGTCCTGACTTTC
NA	TRBJ2-3	NA	TRBV3-1	CASSQRSTDTQYF	TGTGCCAGCAGCCAGAGGAGTACAGATACGCAGTATTTT
TRBD1	TRBJ1-4	many	TRBV18	CASSQGQRNEKLFF	TGTGCCAGCTCACAGGGACAGAGGAATGAAAAACTGTTTTTT
NA	TRBJ2-1	many	TRBV5-8	CASSTSLTGVEFF	TGTGCCAGCAGCACCTCACTGACAGGCGTGGAGTTCTTC
TRBD2	TRBJ2-3	NA	TRBV7-6	CASSPTSGGKDTQYF	TGTGCCAGCAGCCCGACTAGCGGAGGTAAAGATACGCAGTATTTT
NA	TRBJ2-5	NA	TRBV6-1	CASSPGLLETQYF	TGTGCCAGCAGCCCAGGACTACTAGAGACCCAGTACTTC
TRBD2	TRBJ2-1	NA	TRBV5-1	CASSLYSPGLAGRLEQFF	TGCGCCAGCAGCTTGTATTCCCCGGGACTAGCGGGGAGGCTTGAGCAGTTCTTC
NA	TRBJ1-1	few	TRBV20-1	CSARRDTEAFF	TGCAGTGCTAGGAGAGACACTGAAGCTTTCTTT
TRBD1	TRBJ1-5	few	TRBV20-1	CSADRGGNQPQHF	TGCAGTGCGGACAGGGGTGGCAATCAGCCCCAGCATTTT
TRBD2	TRBJ2-3	NA	TRBV12-3/TRBV12-4	CASSGRTSGGTDTQYF	TGTGCCAGCAGCGGGCGGACTAGCGGGGGGACAGATACGCAGTATTTT
NA	TRBJ2-3	NA	TRBV5-1	CASSPRTATDTQYF	TGCGCCAGCAGCCCGCGGACAGCCACAGATACGCAGTATTTT
NA	TRBJ1-1	NA	TRBV5-1	CASSLGARGNTEAFF	TGCGCCAGCAGCTTGGGTGCACGGGGGAACACTGAAGCTTTCTTT
NA	TRBJ1-2	NA	TRBV19	CASSGDGDNYGYTF	TGTGCCAGTAGTGGGGACGGCGATAACTATGGCTACACCTTC
TRBD1	TRBJ1-1	few	TRBV30	CAWWGQLNTEAFF	TGTGCCTGGTGGGGACAGTTGAACACTGAAGCTTTCTTT
NA	TRBJ1-5	few	TRBV7-2	CASSFSTGTDQPQHF	TGTGCCAGCAGCTTCTCCACAGGGACCGATCAGCCCCAGCATTTT
NA	TRBJ2-3	few	TRBV6-5	CASSYQIPTDTQYF	TGTGCCAGCAGCTACCAAATCCCCACAGATACGCAGTATTTT
NA	TRBJ2-6	many	TRBV7-8	CASSGRTALSGANVLTF	TGTGCCAGCAGCGGGCGGACGGCTCTCTCTGGGGCCAACGTCCTGACTTTC
NA	TRBJ2-1	NA	TRBV10-1	CASSESEGDNEQFF	TGCGCCAGCAGTGAGTCGGAAGGGGACAATGAGCAGTTCTTC
NA	TRBJ2-5	few	TRBV5-1	CASSFRERETQYF	TGCGCCAGCAGCTTTCGGGAAAGGGAGACCCAGTACTTC
NA	TRBJ1-2	few	TRBV4-3	CASSQDRATFNRYGYTF	TGCGCCAGCAGCCAAGATCGAGCGACATTTAACCGCTATGGCTACACCTTC
TRBD2	TRBJ2-1	NA	TRBV7-2	CASSFRRLAGYNEQFF	TGTGCCAGCAGCTTTCGGCGACTAGCGGGCTACAATGAGCAGTTCTTC
NA	TRBJ1-2	NA	TRBV5-1	CASRSAGRYYGYTF	TGCGCCAGCAGGTCGGCAGGGAGGTACTATGGCTACACCTTC
NA	TRBJ2-5	many	TRBV19	CASSKRQGRLQETQYF	TGTGCCAGTAGTAAGAGGCAGGGGCGGCTTCAAGAGACCCAGTACTTC